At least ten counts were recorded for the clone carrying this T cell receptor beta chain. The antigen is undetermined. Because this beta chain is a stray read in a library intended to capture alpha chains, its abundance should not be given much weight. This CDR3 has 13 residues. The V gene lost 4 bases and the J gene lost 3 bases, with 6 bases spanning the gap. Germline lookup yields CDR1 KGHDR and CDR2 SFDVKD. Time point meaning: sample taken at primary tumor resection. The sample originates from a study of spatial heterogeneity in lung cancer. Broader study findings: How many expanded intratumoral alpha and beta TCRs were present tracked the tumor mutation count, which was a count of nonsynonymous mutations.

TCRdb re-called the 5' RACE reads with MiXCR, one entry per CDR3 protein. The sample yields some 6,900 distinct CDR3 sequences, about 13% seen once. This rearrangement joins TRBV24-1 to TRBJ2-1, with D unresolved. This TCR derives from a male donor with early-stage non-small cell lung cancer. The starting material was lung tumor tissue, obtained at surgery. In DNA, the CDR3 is TGTGCCACCAGTGACAGTTACTACAATGAGCAGTTCTTC. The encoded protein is CATSDSYYNEQFF.